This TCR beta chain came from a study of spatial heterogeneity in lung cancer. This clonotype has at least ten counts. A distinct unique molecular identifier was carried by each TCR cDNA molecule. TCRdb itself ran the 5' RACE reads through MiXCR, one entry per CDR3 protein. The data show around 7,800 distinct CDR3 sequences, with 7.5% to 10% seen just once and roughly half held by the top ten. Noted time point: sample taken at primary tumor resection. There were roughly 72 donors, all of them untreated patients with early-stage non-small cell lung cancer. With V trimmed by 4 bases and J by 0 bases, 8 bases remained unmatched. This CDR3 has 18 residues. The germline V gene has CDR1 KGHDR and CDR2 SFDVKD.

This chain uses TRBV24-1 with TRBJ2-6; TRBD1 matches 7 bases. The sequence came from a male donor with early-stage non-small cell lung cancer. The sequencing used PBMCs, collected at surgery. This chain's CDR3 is CATSDPPGQSSGANVLTF. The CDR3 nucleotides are TGTGCCACCAGTGACCCTCCGGGACAGAGCTCTGGGGCCAACGTCCTGACTTTC.